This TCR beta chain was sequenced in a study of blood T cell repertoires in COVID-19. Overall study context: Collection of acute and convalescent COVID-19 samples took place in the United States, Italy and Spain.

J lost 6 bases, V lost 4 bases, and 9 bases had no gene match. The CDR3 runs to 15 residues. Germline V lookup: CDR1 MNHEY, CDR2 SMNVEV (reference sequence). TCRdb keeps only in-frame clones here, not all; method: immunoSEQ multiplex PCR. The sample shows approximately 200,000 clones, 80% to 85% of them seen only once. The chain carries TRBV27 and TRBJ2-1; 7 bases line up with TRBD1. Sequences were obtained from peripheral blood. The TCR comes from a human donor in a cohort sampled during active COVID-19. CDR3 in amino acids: CASSSGQVLINEQFF. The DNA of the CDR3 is TGTGCCAGCAGTTCCGGACAGGTTTTGATCAATGAGCAGTTCTTC.